A selection of T cell receptor beta chains follows, all from one sample in a study of blood T cell repertoires in COVID-19. Using immunoSEQ multiplex PCR, the repertoire was profiled, and TCRdb retains in-frame clones only, with some absent. Of 120,000 or so clones listed, 85% to 90% were seen once; the top ten hold 25% to 30%. The sequenced sample was peripheral blood. These receptors came from a woman older than 75 with acute or convalescent COVID-19. CDR3s leave out the opening cysteine and the closing phenylalanine or tryptophan. Only some rows state a clone size, as once, few, many or a class for expanded clones.

size: NA; V: TRBV6-2/TRBV6-3; J: TRBJ2-4; CDR3: ASSHAGVVIQY
size: NA; V: TRBV27; J: TRBJ1-2; CDR3: ASSPTAVPYGYT
size: NA; V: TRBV28; J: TRBJ1-4; CDR3: ASKGATNEKLF
size: NA; V: TRBV5-1; J: TRBJ2-1; CDR3: ASSLAFGVSGRGEQF
size: NA; V: TRBV3-1/TRBV3-2; J: TRBJ1-1; CDR3: ASSQTQGGEAF
size: NA; V: TRBV9; J: TRBJ2-5; CDR3: ASSVVGGVQETQY
size: once; V: TRBV20-1; J: TRBJ2-2; CDR3: SASWGRATGELF
size: NA; V: TRBV2; J: TRBJ1-3; CDR3: ASSEQLAHGNTIY
size: few; V: TRBV6-5; J: TRBJ1-2; CDR3: ASSYPGQRGYT
size: NA; V: TRBV28; J: TRBJ2-3; CDR3: ASSRGQRISTDTQY
size: NA; V: TRBV27; J: TRBJ1-5; CDR3: ASSLSQDKGNQPQH
size: NA; V: TRBV12-3/TRBV12-4; J: TRBJ1-1; CDR3: ASSLQGDKAF
size: NA; V: TRBV3-1/TRBV3-2; J: TRBJ1-6; CDR3: ASSHHFNRDRTKFSPLH
size: NA; V: TRBV15; J: TRBJ1-1; CDR3: ATSGRQKMNTEAF
size: NA; V: TRBV7-8; J: TRBJ1-5; CDR3: ALGRDRDNQPQH
size: NA; V: TRBV29-1; J: TRBJ1-2; CDR3: SVEVGGVIETYT
size: NA; V: TRBV11-2; J: TRBJ2-1; CDR3: ASSLEGLAAGQF
size: once; V: TRBV4-1; J: TRBJ1-2; CDR3: ASSQPREGKVGKSYT
size: NA; V: TRBV7-8; J: TRBJ1-6; CDR3: ASSLWTGGLPLH
size: NA; V: TRBV14; J: TRBJ1-2; CDR3: ASSPFGEAVYGYT
size: NA; V: TRBV28; J: TRBJ1-2; CDR3: ASRSTGASFYGYT
size: NA; V: TRBV24-1; J: TRBJ1-5; CDR3: ATSDNQGNQPQH
size: few; V: TRBV11-1; J: TRBJ2-3; CDR3: ASSLGGQRTRDTQY
size: NA; V: TRBV4-3; J: TRBJ2-3; CDR3: ASSQVSGGHTDTQY
size: NA; V: TRBV14; J: TRBJ1-6; CDR3: ASSRGGNSPLH
size: NA; V: TRBV27; J: TRBJ1-2; CDR3: ASSFGTGENYGYT
size: NA; V: TRBV21-1; J: TRBJ2-5; CDR3: ASSKGSVRGCWETQY
size: NA; V: TRBV28; J: TRBJ1-2; CDR3: AVRGARYGYT
size: NA; V: TRBV27; J: TRBJ2-2; CDR3: ASSFRDGELF
size: NA; V: TRBV20-1; J: TRBJ1-1; CDR3: SASRGQADTEAF
size: few; V: TRBV7-9; J: TRBJ1-3; CDR3: ASSSQLSGNTIY
size: NA; V: TRBV28; J: TRBJ1-2; CDR3: ASSPAPTWNYGYT
size: NA; V: TRBV5-1; J: TRBJ2-1; CDR3: ASSLDRGDNEQF
size: NA; V: TRBV29-1; J: TRBJ1-1; CDR3: STTQGMNTEAF
size: NA; V: TRBV3-1/TRBV3-2; J: TRBJ2-3; CDR3: ASSQVSDTQY
size: NA; V: TRBV11-2; J: TRBJ2-3; CDR3: ASSSQGASTDTQY
size: NA; V: TRBV18; J: TRBJ1-1; CDR3: ASSPQGEAF
size: NA; V: TRBV19; J: TRBJ1-5; CDR3: ASSIAAMGNQPQH
size: few; V: TRBV6-1; J: TRBJ2-3; CDR3: ASSDLPGLSYTDTQY
size: NA; V: TRBV7-2; J: TRBJ1-2; CDR3: ASRLRGAQGYT
size: NA; V: TRBV6-1; J: TRBJ2-7; CDR3: ASSASATGFGAYEQY
size: NA; V: TRBV6-2/TRBV6-3; J: TRBJ1-2; CDR3: ASSQGLGYT